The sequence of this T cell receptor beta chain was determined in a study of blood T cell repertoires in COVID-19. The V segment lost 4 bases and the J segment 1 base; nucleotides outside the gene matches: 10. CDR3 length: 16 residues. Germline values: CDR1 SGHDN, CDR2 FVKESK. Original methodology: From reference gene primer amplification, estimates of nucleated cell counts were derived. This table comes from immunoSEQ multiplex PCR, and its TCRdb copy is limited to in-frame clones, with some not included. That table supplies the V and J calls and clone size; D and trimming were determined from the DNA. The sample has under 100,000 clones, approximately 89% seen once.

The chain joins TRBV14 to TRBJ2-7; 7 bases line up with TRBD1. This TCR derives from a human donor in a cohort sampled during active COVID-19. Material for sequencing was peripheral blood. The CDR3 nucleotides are TGTGCCAGCAGCCGCCGACAGGGTAGTGTTTCCTACGAGCAGTACTTC. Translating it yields CASSRRQGSVSYEQYF.